This T cell receptor (beta chain) comes out of a study of T cells in Graves' hyperthyroidism and ophthalmopathy (dated by TCRdb to between 2017 and 2020). About the study as a whole: Peripheral blood was collected at initial diagnosis, before any treatment. To identify distinguishing TCR V-J signatures, a discovery cohort of roughly 100 patients was used, comprising some 43 with Graves' ophthalmopathy and 57 with stable Graves' hyperthyroidism. An independent validation cohort of around 19 hyperthyroidism patients and approximately 15 patients who later progressed to ophthalmopathy tested prospective prediction of ophthalmopathy. The 75 to 100 discovery patients were randomly split 7:3 into training and test sets. Thyroid tissue and blood T-cell repertoires from about six Graves' hyperthyroidism patients were also compared in the study. After blood sampling, hyperthyroidism patients were treated with methimazole at a starting dose of 30 mg daily, and ophthalmopathy patients were treated with high-dose intravenous methylprednisolone. The paper reports TCR Vbeta CDR3 sequencing of over 120 peripheral blood samples: over 40 ophthalmopathy, 75 to 80 hyperthyroidism and approximately 17 progressor patients. The full study reports these points: Ophthalmopathy was separated from stable hyperthyroidism by a 13 V-J signature model, with about 88% sensitivity and approximately 81% specificity obtained in cross-validation and 80%/75% obtained in testing. During validation, the model predicted progression to ophthalmopathy a median of approximately six months ahead of onset, with around 71% sensitivity and about 72% specificity. Most expanded thyroid clonotypes (frequency above 0.001) were also detected in blood, a finding suggesting that blood repertoires may reflect thyroid immune responses. Sample size was not statistically predetermined, and investigators were not blinded to group allocation.

The TCR beta CDR3 regions were amplified from the RNA transcripts. A first-round RT-PCR of the TCR CDR3 used the HTBI primer set with the Qiagen OneStep RT-PCR kit. Libraries were constructed in a second round of multiplex PCR, after which size selection and purification were carried out. Paired-end sequencing of the libraries was performed with 100 bp reads on an Illumina HiSeq2000. In the source study's methods: SOAPnuke was used to process the raw data, with reads discarded if the reads contained adapters or uncalled bases, had a mean Phred below 15, or lacked an exact constant-primer or identifier match. COPE v1.2.5 was used to merge high-quality paired reads, and clonotypes were defined as unique nucleotide sequences. MiTCR v1.1 was used to align the clonotypes against IMGT TRBV, TRBD and TRBJ reference segments. Analysis was restricted to V-J combinations with a frequency above 0.0001, which covered 99% to 99.2% of repertoires. The TCS score was defined as F50 (clonal expansion) divided by E x V (chaos), with BLOSUM62-based TCRdist calculated between CDR3 peptides within each V-J. Welch's t-statistics and random forest reduced around 550 V-J features to around 14, which were used in a naive Bayes classifier (R e1071). The public reads were run again by TCRdb, first through fastp at Q25 and then through MiXCR, and only productive beta chains were kept. All rows with the same CDR3 protein become a single entry with the most common DNA and genes. TCRdb, not the authors, supplied the V and J calls. For this sample the table gives hundreds of thousands of distinct CDR3 sequences, of which around 22% were detected only once. Over 55% of the sample is taken by the ten largest.

This clonotype occurred a few times. Its cognate antigen has yet to be identified. Base quality data are lacking; no much larger clone is found one base away. Ophthalmopathy patients had moderately to severely active disease, Clinical Activity Score of at least 3, NOSPECS grade of at least 4, and duration under 3 months. The study excluded patients with uncontrolled infections, other autoimmune diseases, pregnancy or lactation. Diagnoses were based on clinical symptoms, serum thyroxine and TRAb, thyroid ultrasound and orbital computed tomography. Ficoll-Paque density gradient centrifugation was used to isolate PBMCs from approximately 11 ml of fresh peripheral blood. Total RNA was extracted with Trizol reagent, and quality was checked on an Agilent 2100 Bioanalyzer. CDR3 length: 15 amino acids, cysteine to phenylalanine. CDR3 DNA is the only sequence kept; it has 45 bases, read in frame from the first base. For this chain, trimming is 5 bases at the V end and 3 bases at the J end, and the number of junction bases without a gene match is 9. CDR1 and CDR2 are read off the germline V gene (reference sequence) as GTSNPN and SVGIG.

The origin of this receptor is a man between 25 and 39 years old with Graves' ophthalmopathy. The sequencing input was blood. The chain links TRBV30 with TRBJ1-4; 7 central bases correspond to TRBD1. The CDR3 here reads CAWDRVGTANEKLFF. In nucleotides, the sequence is TGTGCCTGGGACCGGGTTGGGACAGCTAATGAAAAACTGTTTTTT.